Included here is one T cell receptor (beta chain) sequence, with context. Profiling relied on immunoSEQ multiplex PCR, and the TCRdb table lists in-frame clones only, not all of them. The sample consists of approximately 400,000 clones, around 84% of them appearing once. Germline V gene data show CDR1 as SQVTM and CDR2 as ANQGSEA. V gave up 5 bases and J gave up 1 base, with 11 bases separating them. The CDR3 contains 13 residues. The sample belongs to a study of blood T cell repertoires in COVID-19. The V gene is TRBV29-1, the J gene TRBJ1-1; no clear D gene. This TCR was sampled from a human donor with acute or convalescent COVID-19. The donor label of this sample is uncertain. The sequenced sample consisted of peripheral blood. The CDR3 region is CSVLRRGNTEAFF. CDR3 bases: TGCAGCGTTCTTAGACGGGGGAACACTGAAGCTTTCTTT.